Below are 4 T cell receptor beta chains sequenced from a single sample in a study of shared clonotypes between healthy human individuals. The assay was immunoSEQ multiplex PCR, and TCRdb's table has in-frame clones only and misses some. The sample records 1.4 million to 1.5 million clones, roughly 96% being singletons. Sequencing was carried out using naive CD4+ T cells sorted from blood. Subset of the sample: CD45RA+ positively selected. Receptors originate from a man in his thirties or forties in good health.

The V call is TRBV28, the J call TRBJ1-5; tentative D call: TRBD1 (5 bases). The V gene lost 11 bases and the J gene lost 1 base, with 9 bases spanning the gap. Looked up from germline, CDR1 is MDHEN and CDR2 is SYDVKM. This CDR3 has 12 amino acids. The CDR3, as DNA: TGTGCCGGGGGTCGAAGCAATCAGCCCCAGCATTTT. It translates to CAGGRSNQPQHF.

This sequence joins TRBV7-2 and TRBJ2-6; D might be TRBD1 (6 bases). The length of the CDR3 is 16 residues. Per germline, CDR1 SGHTA and CDR2 FQGNSA. V lost 5 bases and J lost 6, with 17 bases in between. CDR3 residues: CASSPYLQGTANVLTF. CDR3 nucleotides: TGTGCCAGCAGCCCCTACCTACAGGGTACGGCCAACGTCCTGACTTTC.

This chain uses TRBV7-2 with TRBJ2-1; 8 nucleotides agree with TRBD2. The CDR3 covers 16 residues. The V and J ends lost 2 bases and 6 bases, in that order; junction bases with no gene match: 9. Germline V gene lookup returns CDR1 SGHTA and CDR2 FQGNSA. Here the CDR3 DNA reads TGTGCCAGCAGCTTATCGGGGAGGACTAGCCGCAATGAGCAGTTCTTC. Translation gives CASSLSGRTSRNEQFF. The entire variable domain, with the rest obtained from reference TRBV7-2 and TRBJ2-1, is as follows: GAGVSQSPSNKVTEKGKDVELRCDPISGHTALYWYRQSLGQGLEFLIYFQGNSAPDKSGLPSDRFSAERTGGSVSTLTIQRTQQEDSAVYLCASSLSGRTSRNEQFFGPGTRLTVL.

This sequence joins TRBV28 and TRBJ2-5; maybe TRBD1 (6 bases). Looked up from germline, CDR1 is MDHEN and CDR2 is SYDVKM. V dropped 3 bases and J dropped 13 bases, with 12 bases sitting between them. The CDR3 is made up of 11 amino acids. The CDR3 reads CASSFGTRRYF. Here the CDR3 DNA reads TGTGCCAGCAGTTTCGGGACACGGAGGTACTTC.